These 2 T cell receptor beta chains originate from one sample sequenced in a study of OX40 agonist ivuxolimab in advanced cancers. Receptors were amplified or captured by the immunoSEQ multiplex PCR assay. TCRdb holds this immuneACCESS table with in-frame rearrangements only. Some clones are missing; in checked studies, unresolved V genes explain under half, and the rest has no known cause. The sample records tens of thousands of clones, roughly 86% of which are singletons. Around 0.99% of the sample is held by the ten biggest clonotypes. The specimen comprised CD4+ or CD8+ T cells sorted from blood, sampled in a trial of the OX40 agonist ivuxolimab. The receptors were gathered from an adult with an advanced solid tumor such as melanoma, head and neck, liver or kidney cancer.

The gene calls are TRBV30 and TRBJ1-4; 9 nucleotides align to TRBD1. The CDR3 totals 15 residues. V lost 3 bases, J lost 8 bases, and 10 bases stayed unmatched. Germline values: CDR1 GTSNPN, CDR2 SVGIG (reference sequence). The CDR3 region is CAWSEGQGIKEKLFF. The CDR3 region has the DNA TGTGCCTGGAGCGAAGGACAGGGGATCAAGGAAAAACTGTTTTTT.

The chain couples TRBV6-5 to TRBJ2-3; unclear D gene. The germline V and J ends were trimmed by 10 bases and 4 bases, with 9 bases remaining between them. The CDR3 extends over 11 amino acids. CDR1 MNHEY and CDR2 SVGAGI come from the germline V gene. CDR3: CATPGPDTQYF. CDR3 nucleotides: TGTGCCACCCCTGGCCCAGATACGCAGTATTTT.